This is a list of T cell receptor beta chains from one sample in a study of shared clonotypes between healthy human individuals. The table came from immunoSEQ multiplex PCR; TCRdb's copy has only in-frame clones and leaves some out. The repertoire has some 2,500,000 clones, approximately 93% of them found once; the top ten carry approximately 0.36%. Specimen: naive CD4+ T cells from PBMCs. These receptors originate from a man younger than 35 in good health. Some clones in this sample may be carry-over from other donors' samples. Both conserved end residues are part of each CDR3. A D gene is named only where the DNA matches it firmly. Size values are once, few and many counts, or a class for expanded clones, and some rows have none.

j_gene | d_gene | v_gene | abundance | CDR3aa | CDR3nt
TRBJ2-1 | TRBD2 | TRBV4-1 | - | CASSLPGGFGQFF | TGCGCCAGCAGCCTTCCGGGGGGGTTTGGGCAGTTCTTC
TRBJ1-3 | - | TRBV28 | - | CASSPGRWAGNTIYF | TGTGCCAGCAGTCCGGGACGCTGGGCAGGAAACACCATATATTTT
TRBJ1-2 | - | TRBV9 | - | CASSAQGTVGGYTF | TGTGCCAGCAGCGCCCAGGGGACGGTTGGAGGCTACACCTTC
TRBJ1-1 | TRBD1 | TRBV9 | - | CASSPGQQLNTEAFF | TGTGCCAGCAGCCCGGGACAGCAATTAAACACTGAAGCTTTCTTT
TRBJ1-1 | - | TRBV15 | - | CATSTGGTLTEAFF | TGTGCCACCAGCACGGGGGGGACCCTGACTGAAGCTTTCTTT
TRBJ2-1 | TRBD2 | TRBV28 | - | CASRLAGASYNEQFF | TGTGCCAGTCGACTAGCGGGAGCGAGCTACAATGAGCAGTTCTTC
TRBJ2-7 | TRBD1 | TRBV5-1 | - | CASSGQGSGEQYF | TGCGCCAGCAGCGGACAGGGCTCGGGCGAGCAGTACTTC
TRBJ1-1 | - | TRBV5-4 | - | CASSRKDGNTEAFF | TGTGCCAGCAGCAGAAAAGACGGGAACACTGAAGCTTTCTTT
TRBJ2-5 | - | TRBV6-6 | - | CASSLLRDFQETQYF | TGTGCCAGCAGCCTTCTCCGGGACTTTCAAGAGACCCAGTACTTC
TRBJ1-2 | - | TRBV28 | once | CASSGTYYGYTF | TGTGCCAGCAGCGGGACCTACTATGGCTACACCTTC
TRBJ2-2 | TRBD1 | TRBV5-4 | - | CASRRDRGGGTGELFF | TGTGCCAGCAGAAGGGACAGGGGTGGGGGCACCGGGGAGCTGTTTTTT
TRBJ2-7 | - | TRBV19 | - | CASSNGGLYEQYF | TGTGCCAGTAGTAATGGGGGGCTCTACGAGCAGTACTTC
TRBJ1-3 | - | TRBV9 | - | CASSVGIGPISGNTIYF | TGTGCCAGCAGCGTAGGTATAGGGCCGATCTCTGGAAACACCATATATTTT
TRBJ2-1 | - | TRBV9 | - | CASSVGQSEQFF | TGTGCCAGCAGCGTAGGACAGTCCGAGCAGTTCTTC
TRBJ1-2 | - | TRBV2 | - | CAFSPTAVYGYTF | TGTGCCTTCAGCCCGACAGCCGTCTATGGCTACACCTTC
TRBJ2-5 | - | TRBV14 | - | CASNRGWAETQYF | TGTGCCAGCAACCGAGGGTGGGCGGAGACCCAGTACTTC
TRBJ2-7 | - | TRBV11-1 | - | CASSPRGAPYGYF | TGTGCCAGCAGCCCCCGGGGGGCCCCGTATGGGTACTTC
TRBJ2-5 | - | TRBV7-3 | - | CASSLRGTLGETQYF | TGTGCCAGCAGCTTAAGGGGGACCCTAGGGGAGACCCAGTACTTC
TRBJ2-3 | TRBD2 | TRBV5-1 | - | CASSLEILAGGPGVQYF | TGCGCCAGCAGCTTGGAGATACTAGCGGGAGGCCCAGGGGTGCAGTATTTT
TRBJ2-1 | - | TRBV14 | - | CASSEGQGSYNEQFF | TGTGCCAGCAGCGAGGGACAAGGCTCCTACAATGAGCAGTTCTTC
TRBJ2-7 | - | TRBV27 | - | CASSSRGTATYEQYF | TGTGCCAGCAGTTCCCGAGGTACAGCCACCTACGAGCAGTACTTC
TRBJ2-5 | TRBD1 | TRBV25-1 | - | CASSDQTGRETQYF | TGTGCCAGCAGTGATCAGACAGGGCGCGAGACCCAGTACTTC
TRBJ1-2 | - | TRBV20-1 | - | CSAATIYGYTF | TGCAGTGCAGCTACCATCTATGGCTACACCTTC
TRBJ2-7 | - | TRBV14 | once | CASTPKPVLAPHEQYF | TGTGCCAGCACCCCCAAGCCGGTTCTAGCGCCCCACGAGCAGTACTTC
TRBJ2-7 | TRBD2 | TRBV2 | - | CASNRLAGGPHEQYF | TGTGCCAGCAACAGACTAGCGGGAGGGCCCCACGAGCAGTACTTC
TRBJ1-2 | - | TRBV15 | - | CATSGDRSFGGYTF | TGTGCCACCAGCGGAGACAGGAGCTTCGGAGGCTACACCTTC
TRBJ2-5 | TRBD2 | TRBV28 | once | CASSPNIAGGRETQYF | TGTGCCAGCAGTCCAAACATAGCGGGAGGTAGAGAGACCCAGTACTTC
TRBJ1-2 | - | TRBV5-1 | - | CASSLLTGSNLANYGYTF | TGCGCCAGCAGCTTGTTAACGGGATCAAACTTAGCTAACTATGGCTACACCTTC
TRBJ2-2 | - | TRBV7-3 | - | CASSRRHANTGELFF | TGTGCCAGCAGCCGACGACACGCGAACACCGGGGAGCTGTTTTTT
TRBJ1-6 | - | TRBV2 | once | CASRLIRFLNSPLHF | TGTGCCAGCAGATTAATTAGGTTTCTAAATTCACCCCTCCACTTT
TRBJ2-1 | - | TRBV6-4 | - | CASSALVGDEQFF | TGTGCCAGCAGTGCATTGGTCGGGGATGAGCAGTTCTTC
TRBJ2-1 | - | TRBV29-1 | - | CSAEGNNEQFF | TGCAGCGCTGAGGGGAACAATGAGCAGTTCTTC
TRBJ2-1 | TRBD2 | TRBV2 | - | CASTRAGVIYNEQFF | TGTGCCAGCACTCGAGCGGGAGTGATATACAATGAGCAGTTCTTC
TRBJ1-2 | - | TRBV5-8 | - | CASSLWNYGYTF | TGTGCCAGCAGCTTGTGGAACTATGGCTACACCTTC
TRBJ1-2 | - | TRBV6-5 | - | CAVVSGYTF | TGTGCGGTGGTGAGTGGCTACACCTTC
TRBJ2-5 | - | TRBV2 | - | CASSSEAAHQETQYF | TGTGCCAGCAGTAGCGAGGCAGCCCACCAAGAGACCCAGTACTTC
TRBJ2-2 | TRBD2 | TRBV4-2 | - | CASSQDMSGRLAGELFF | TGTGCCAGCAGCCAAGATATGAGCGGGAGATTGGCCGGGGAGCTGTTTTTT
TRBJ2-7 | TRBD1 | TRBV11-2 | - | CASSLAGTGSYEQYF | TGTGCCAGCAGCTTAGCAGGGACAGGAAGCTACGAGCAGTACTTC
TRBJ1-5 | TRBD1 | TRBV30 | - | CAWSQGGNQPQHF | TGTGCCTGGTCCCAGGGGGGCAATCAGCCCCAGCATTTT